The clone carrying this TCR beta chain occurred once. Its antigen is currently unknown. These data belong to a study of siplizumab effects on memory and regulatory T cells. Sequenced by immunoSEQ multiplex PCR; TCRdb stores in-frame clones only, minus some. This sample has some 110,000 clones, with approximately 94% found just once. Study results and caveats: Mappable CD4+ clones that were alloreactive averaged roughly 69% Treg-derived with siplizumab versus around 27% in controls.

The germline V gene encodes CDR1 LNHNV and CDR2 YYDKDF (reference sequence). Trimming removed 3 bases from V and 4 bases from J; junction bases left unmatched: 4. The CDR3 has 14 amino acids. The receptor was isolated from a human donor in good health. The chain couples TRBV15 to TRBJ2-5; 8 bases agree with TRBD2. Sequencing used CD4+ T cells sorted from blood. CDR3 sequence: CATSRASGGETQYF. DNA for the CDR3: TGTGCCACCAGCAGGGCGAGCGGGGGAGAGACCCAGTACTTC. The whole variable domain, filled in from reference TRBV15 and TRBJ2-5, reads DAMVIQNPRYQVTQFGKPVTLSCSQTLNHNVMYWYQQKSSQAPKLLFHYYDKDFNNEADTPDNFQSRRPNTSFCFLDIRSPGLGDTAMYLCATSRASGGETQYFGPGTRLLVL.